One sample yielded the 15 T cell receptor beta chains listed below, sequenced in a study of identifying expanded T cells in peripheral blood (dated by TCRdb to the late 2010s). The library was produced with the immunoSEQ multiplex PCR assay. The table was pulled from immuneACCESS by TCRdb, which kept in-frame rearrangements only. Such tables lose some clones; where checked, under half of the loss comes from unresolved V genes, and the rest has no known cause. The sample table contains around 66,000 clones; only one count was recorded for approximately 87% of them. 4.7% of the sample belongs to the ten largest clones. Sequencing was carried out using blood. These receptors came from a person aged 18 to 70 in good health.

The J gene is TRBJ1-1, the V gene TRBV2; 8 bases are a match to TRBD1. The CDR3 spans 14 residues. The germline V gene has CDR1 SNHLY and CDR2 FYNNEI. V was pared by 5 bases and J by 2 bases, with 4 bases of the junction left unmatched. The CDR3 region has the DNA TGTGCCAGCAGTCGGGACAGGACAAACACTGAAGCTTTCTTT. Residues: CASSRDRTNTEAFF.

The rearrangement links TRBV4-1 to TRBJ2-3; TRBD1 matches 9 bases. The germline V gene has CDR1 MGHRA and CDR2 YSYEKL. V lost 4 bases and J lost 6; bases outside the gene matches: 11. This CDR3 comprises 16 residues. The CDR3: CASSRGQGPPSDTQYF. The CDR3, as DNA: TGCGCCAGCAGCCGGGGACAGGGTCCACCTTCGGATACGCAGTATTTT.

This clone has just a few counts. The chain's CDR3 is CASSPGGLAGRTYEQYF. The CDR3 DNA reads as TGTGCCAGCAGCCCCGGGGGACTAGCGGGACGCACCTACGAGCAGTACTTC. J is TRBJ2-7 and V is TRBV7-9, with 13 positions matching TRBD2. This CDR3 is built from 17 residues. CDR1 and CDR2 (germline): SEHNR, FQNEAQ (reference sequence). J was trimmed by 2 bases and V by 5 bases; bases with no gene match: 9.

V usage is TRBV7-9 and J usage is TRBJ1-4; no clear D gene. Germline V gene sequence: CDR1 SEHNR, CDR2 FQNEAQ (reference sequence). This CDR3 region has 15 residues. Trimming cost V 1 base and J 3 bases, with 9 bases left between them. DNA of the CDR3: TGTGCCAGCAGCTTAGGGGGTCCAGCTAATGAAAAACTGTTTTTT. This translates into CASSLGGPANEKLFF.

J is TRBJ2-7 and V is TRBV20-1; the D is unclear. Germline lookup yields CDR1 DFQATT and CDR2 SNEGSKA (reference sequence). Trimming took off 3 bases at V and 3 bases at J, with 6 bases between the two ends. This CDR3 contains 11 residues. CDR3: CSARSGYEQYF. The CDR3 nucleotides are TGCAGTGCTAGGTCGGGCTACGAGCAGTACTTC.

A few counts support this clone. The chain has TRBV7-3 and TRBJ2-1; 9 bases line up with TRBD2. The V segment lost 2 bases and the J segment 4 bases; nucleotides outside the gene matches: 6. Germline assignment: CDR1 SGHTA and CDR2 FQGTGA. The CDR3 consists of 16 residues. CDR3 nucleotide sequence: TGTGCCAGCAGCTTACGTGATAGCGGGGGATACAATGAGCAGTTCTTC. Protein product: CASSLRDSGGYNEQFF. The variable domain in full, with the rest retrieved from reference TRBV7-3 and TRBJ2-1, is GAGVSQTPSNKVTEKGKYVELRCDPISGHTALYWYRQSLGQGPEFLIYFQGTGAADDSGLPNDRFFAVRPEGSVSTLKIQRTERGDSAVYLCASSLRDSGGYNEQFFGPGTRLTVL.

This rearrangement joins TRBV7-9 to TRBJ1-2, with unresolved D. This CDR3 is built from 13 residues. CDR1 is SEHNR and CDR2 is FQNEAQ in the germline V gene (reference sequence). V was trimmed by 1 base and J by 6 bases, leaving 9 bases between them. The CDR3, as DNA: TGTGCCAGCAGCTTAGAGCAGGTCAATGGCTACACCTTC. Translating gives CASSLEQVNGYTF.

The gene calls are TRBV6-1 and TRBJ2-5; a possible D gene is TRBD1 (6 bases). CDR1 is MNHNS and CDR2 is SASEGT in the germline V gene. This CDR3 has 14 amino acids. V was clipped by 1 base and J by 5 bases, with 11 bases between them. CDR3 protein: CASSEVGAGETQYF. The CDR3 DNA reads TGTGCCAGCAGTGAAGTGGGGGCCGGGGAGACCCAGTACTTC.

This clone was seen only a few times. This rearrangement joins TRBV7-9 to TRBJ1-4; TRBD1 matches at 10 bases. CDR3 length: 15 amino acids. The V segment lost 5 bases and the J segment 8 bases; nucleotides outside the gene matches: 8. Germline CDR1 is SEHNR and CDR2 is FQNEAQ (reference sequence). In nucleotides, the CDR3 is TGTGCCAGCAGCCTGGGGACAGGGGAGATCGAAAAACTGTTTTTT. It encodes CASSLGTGEIEKLFF.

V usage is TRBV5-4 and J usage is TRBJ1-1; a weak D match, TRBD1 (5 bases). Looked up from germline, CDR1 is SGHNT and CDR2 is YYREEE (reference sequence). CDR3 size: 16 residues. Trimming left V 0 bases short and J 4 bases short, with 16 bases between. CDR3 in DNA: TGTGCCAGCAGCTTGGGGGCAGGGCGGGGAACCACTGAAGCTTTCTTT. It encodes CASSLGAGRGTTEAFF.

This sequence joins TRBV10-3 and TRBJ2-1; D call uncertain. V gave up 8 bases and J gave up 6 bases, with 8 bases separating them. Germline V lookup: CDR1 ENHRY, CDR2 SYGVKD. This CDR3 has 11 residues. In nucleotides, the CDR3 is TGTGCCATCGGGTCGGGCAATGAGCAGTTCTTC. Protein: CAIGSGNEQFF.

This chain links TRBV30 with TRBJ1-3; D unresolved. Germline CDR1 GTSNPN, CDR2 SVGIG (reference sequence). The germline V and J ends were trimmed by 0 bases and 4 bases, with 1 base remaining between them. This CDR3 comprises 11 residues. CDR3 in amino acids: CAWSVGNTIYF. DNA of the CDR3: TGTGCCTGGAGTGTAGGAAACACCATATATTTT.

This clone is a singleton in its sample. This chain joins TRBV19 and TRBJ2-7, with 8 bases aligning to TRBD1. The CDR3 runs to 16 residues. Germline CDR1 is LNHDA and CDR2 is SQIVND (reference sequence). V shed 5 bases, J shed 2 bases, and the junction held 11 bases outside the gene matches. The CDR3: CASSALGRTGPYEQYF. The CDR3, as DNA: TGTGCCAGTAGTGCCCTGGGGAGGACAGGGCCCTACGAGCAGTACTTC. The full variable domain, with the rest looked up from reference TRBV19 and TRBJ2-7, is DGGITQSPKYLFRKEGQNVTLSCEQNLNHDAMYWYRQDPGQGLRLIYYSQIVNDFQKGDIAEGYSVSREKKESFPLTVTSAQKNPTAFYLCASSALGRTGPYEQYFGPGTRLTVT.

In DNA, the CDR3 is TGTGCCAGCCAAAGGGAGGAGACCCAGTACTTC. Translated, it gives CASQREETQYF. The rearrangement uses TRBV2 and TRBJ2-5, with a weak D call TRBD2 (5 bases). Trimming cost V 8 bases and J 5 bases, with 9 bases left between them. The CDR3 spans 11 residues. CDR1 SNHLY and CDR2 FYNNEI come from the germline V gene.

The chain carries TRBV29-1 and TRBJ1-2; D ambiguous. There are 13 residues in the CDR3. Germline CDR1 and CDR2: SQVTM and ANQGSEA. Trimming removed 4 bases from V and 0 bases from J, with 9 bases in between. The chain's CDR3 is CSVGPETNYGYTF. CDR3 nucleotides: TGCAGCGTTGGTCCGGAGACTAACTATGGCTACACCTTC.